Below, 4 T cell receptor beta chains from the same sample are listed, as sequenced in a study of blood T cell repertoires in COVID-19. The data were produced by immunoSEQ multiplex PCR, yet TCRdb's version contains in-frame clones alone and is incomplete. This sample has about 120,000 clones; 70% to 80% occur once, and the top ten carry around 7.3%. The sample taken for sequencing was peripheral blood. These receptors were taken from a woman aged 55-70 years with acute or convalescent COVID-19.

V gene TRBV27 combines with J gene TRBJ1-6, with D uncertain. This CDR3 spans 15 amino acids. V gave up 7 bases and J gave up 0 bases, with 10 bases separating them. CDR1 and CDR2 (germline): MNHEY, SMNVEV (reference sequence). The CDR3 DNA sequence: TGTGCCAGCAACGCCGGGAGCTCCTATAATTCACCCCTCCACTTT. Amino acid sequence: CASNAGSSYNSPLHF.

V usage is TRBV19 and J usage is TRBJ1-6; TRBD1 might be the D (6 bases). The CDR3 totals 16 residues. V dropped 5 bases and J dropped 2 bases, with 13 bases sitting between them. Germline V gene lookup returns CDR1 LNHDA and CDR2 SQIVND (reference sequence). For the CDR3, the DNA is TGTGCCAGTAGTGGAGGGGGGGGCACCTATAATTCACCCCTCCACTTT. Encoded protein: CASSGGGGTYNSPLHF. Variable domain in full (rest from reference TRBV19 and TRBJ1-6): DGGITQSPKYLFRKEGQNVTLSCEQNLNHDAMYWYRQDPGQGLRLIYYSQIVNDFQKGDIAEGYSVSREKKESFPLTVTSAQKNPTAFYLCASSGGGGTYNSPLHFGNGTRLTVT.

The chain recombines TRBV11-3 with TRBJ2-5; D gene unclear. V was shortened by 0 bases and J by 2 bases, with 4 bases between the two germline ends. Looked up from germline, CDR1 is SGHNT and CDR2 is YENEEA. This CDR3 has 13 amino acids. For the CDR3, the DNA is TGTGCCAGCAGCTTAGACAGGCAAGAGACCCAGTACTTC. This codes for CASSLDRQETQYF.

This clone was seen a handful of times. The chain employs TRBV18 and TRBJ1-4; no clear D gene. Germline V gene sequence: CDR1 KGHSH, CDR2 LQKENI. V shed 6 bases and J shed 5 bases, with 13 bases lying between them. The CDR3 extends over 14 amino acids. For the CDR3, the DNA is TGTGCCAGCTCCCTGTGGTCGACAAATGAAAAACTGTTTTTT. This codes for CASSLWSTNEKLFF.